Below, one TCR beta chain is given with its context. Its antigen is unidentified. V gave up 6 bases and J gave up 8 bases; unmatched junction bases: 11. CDR1 is SGHRS, CDR2 YFSETQ, per germline. The CDR3 runs 15 residues. This specimen belongs to a study of T cells in tumors after PD-1 blockade. About the research overall: Blood samples averaged around 110,000 templates (range about 24,679-260,000) and some 35,000 unique clonotypes. Study-level results: Peripheral recruitment is suggested, as some novel exhausted tumor clones were in pre-treatment blood.

TCRdb's copy holds only in-frame clones and misses some; the assay was immunoSEQ multiplex PCR. The repertoire consists of approximately 59,000 clones, with 80% occurring once and the leading ten covering around an eighth. The rearrangement joins TRBV5-1 to TRBJ1-4; 9 nucleotides align to TRBD1. The sequencing used PBMCs, collected before anti-PD-1 treatment. The clonotype comes from a human donor with basal cell carcinoma. The CDR3, as DNA: TGCGCCAGCACGAAACGGACAGGGGATAAGGAAAAACTGTTTTTT. This gives the protein CASTKRTGDKEKLFF.